The 9 T cell receptor beta chains below all came from one sample that was sequenced in a study of blood T cell repertoires in COVID-19. The data were produced by immunoSEQ multiplex PCR, yet TCRdb's version contains in-frame clones alone and is incomplete. The table records around 70,000 clones, approximately 81% of them present only once. Sequenced input: peripheral blood. These receptors all stem from a woman in her sixties with acute or convalescent COVID-19.

The rearrangement joins TRBV4-1 to TRBJ2-7; the D is unclear. Germline CDR1 MGHRA, CDR2 YSYEKL. Trimming cost V 1 base and J 3 bases, with 13 bases left between them. CDR3 length: 15 residues. The chain's CDR3 is CASSQVNSPDYEQYF. The CDR3 region has the DNA TGCGCCAGCAGCCAAGTAAACAGTCCAGACTACGAGCAGTACTTC.

V and J are TRBV9 and TRBJ1-5; no clear D gene. Trimming left V 4 bases short and J 5 bases short, with 10 bases between. Germline V gene lookup returns CDR1 SGDLS and CDR2 YYNGEE. CDR3 length: 13 residues. This CDR3 is CASSRGKDQPQHF. The CDR3 DNA sequence: TGTGCCAGCAGCAGAGGAAAAGATCAGCCCCAGCATTTT.

The rearrangement links TRBV21-1 to TRBJ1-2; the table's D call, TRBD1, was not checked against the DNA. TRBV21-1 constitutes a pseudogene. The CDR3 runs to 17 residues. CDR3 protein: CASSKGFTGTDNYGYTF. The CDR3 DNA follows: TGTGCCAGCAGCAAAGGCTTCACCGGGACAGATAACTATGGCTACACCTTC.

This chain links TRBV18 with TRBJ2-2; 11 positions match TRBD1. This CDR3 contains 18 residues. V shed 2 bases, J shed 2 bases, and the junction held 7 bases outside the gene matches. Germline V lookup: CDR1 KGHSH, CDR2 LQKENI. CDR3 protein: CASSPGTGGLTNTGELFF. The CDR3 nucleotides are TGTGCCAGCTCACCAGGGACAGGGGGATTGACTAACACCGGGGAGCTGTTTTTT.

This rearrangement joins TRBV19 to TRBJ1-2; 8 positions match TRBD1. CDR3 size: 12 residues. Germline trimming cut 10 bases from V and 2 bases from J; bases unmatched to any gene: 3. Looked up from germline, CDR1 is LNHDA and CDR2 is SQIVND (reference sequence). Written as DNA, the CDR3 is TGTGCCACCGGGACAGGAAACTATGGCTACACCTTC. Residues: CATGTGNYGYTF.

The genes are TRBV24-1 and TRBJ2-2; possible D gene TRBD1, 5 bases. V was clipped by 4 bases and J by 7 bases, with 24 bases between them. The CDR3 has 18 residues. Germline values: CDR1 KGHDR, CDR2 SFDVKD. CDR3 in amino acids: CATSESGAARQKFGELFF. In DNA, the CDR3 is TGTGCCACCAGTGAAAGTGGGGCCGCGCGCCAAAAGTTCGGGGAGCTGTTTTTT.

Comments on this clone: Its ends do not fully match the called genes, so a read error is possible. This sequence joins TRBV14 and TRBJ1-1; D gene unclear. The length of the CDR3 is 12 residues. The germline V gene encodes CDR1 SGHDN and CDR2 FVKESK. The CDR3 reads CASSQVLPQAFF. The CDR3 DNA follows: TGTGCCAGCAGTCAAGTGTTACCGCAGGCTTTCTTT.

The chain links TRBV9 to TRBJ2-4; 13 bases map to TRBD2. V lost 4 bases and J lost 6; bases outside the gene matches: 13. The CDR3 is made up of 18 amino acids. The germline CDR1 and CDR2 sequences are SGDLS and YYNGEE. The CDR3 here is CASSSLAGGPSYSNIQYF. The CDR3, as DNA: TGTGCCAGCAGCTCACTAGCGGGGGGGCCTTCTTACTCAAACATTCAGTACTTC.

The genes are TRBV4-1 and TRBJ2-7, with a weak D call TRBD1 (6 bases). The V end was cut by 3 bases, the J end by 0 bases, with 12 bases between. CDR1 and CDR2 from the germline V gene are MGHRA and YSYEKL. CDR3 size: 15 residues. The CDR3 loop is CASSHYRESSYEQYF. In DNA form, the CDR3 reads TGCGCCAGCAGCCATTACAGGGAGAGCTCCTACGAGCAGTACTTC.